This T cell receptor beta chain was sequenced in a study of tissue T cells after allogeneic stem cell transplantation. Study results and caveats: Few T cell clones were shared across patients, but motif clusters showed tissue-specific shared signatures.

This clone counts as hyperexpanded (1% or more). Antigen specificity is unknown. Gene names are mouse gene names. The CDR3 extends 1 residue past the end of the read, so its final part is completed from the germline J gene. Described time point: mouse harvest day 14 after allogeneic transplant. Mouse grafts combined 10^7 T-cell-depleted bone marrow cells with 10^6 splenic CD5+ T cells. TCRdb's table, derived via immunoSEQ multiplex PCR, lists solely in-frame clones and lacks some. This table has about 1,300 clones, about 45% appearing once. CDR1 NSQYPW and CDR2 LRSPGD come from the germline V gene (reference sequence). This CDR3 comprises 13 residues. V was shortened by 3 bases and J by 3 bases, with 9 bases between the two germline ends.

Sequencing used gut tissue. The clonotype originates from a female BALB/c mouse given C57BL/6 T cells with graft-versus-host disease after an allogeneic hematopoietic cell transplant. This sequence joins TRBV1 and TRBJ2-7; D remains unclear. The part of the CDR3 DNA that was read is TGCACCTGCAGTGCCCCGACAAACTATGAACAGTAC. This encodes CTCSAPTNYEQY. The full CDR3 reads CTCSAPTNYEQYF.